The present entry profiles one T cell receptor (beta chain) with its context. The sample comes from a study of blood T cell repertoires in COVID-19. The data were produced by immunoSEQ multiplex PCR, yet TCRdb's version contains in-frame clones alone and is incomplete. Of about 310,000 clones listed, 80% to 90% are singletons. J lost 0 bases, V lost 3 bases, and 12 bases had no gene match. Germline-derived CDR1 and CDR2 are SSHAT and FNYEAQ (reference sequence). The length of the CDR3 is 19 residues. The chain employs TRBV7-7 and TRBJ2-4; 9 nucleotides match TRBD2. Sequences were obtained from PBMCs or T cells enriched from blood (not recorded which). The TCR was taken from a woman under 30 who had recovered from COVID-19. The CDR3 loop is CASSLVEAGGILAKNIQYF. Here the CDR3 DNA reads TGTGCCAGCAGCTTGGTCGAGGCGGGGGGGATTTTAGCCAAAAACATTCAGTACTTC.